Listed below are T cell receptor beta chains from one sample, sequenced in a study of shared clonotypes between healthy human individuals. The data were produced by immunoSEQ multiplex PCR, yet TCRdb's version contains in-frame clones alone and is incomplete. Of around 2,100,000 clones listed, about 95% are singletons. Material: naive CD8+ T cells sorted from blood. Receptor source: a man aged 18 to 30 in good health. Both conserved end residues are part of each CDR3. The D gene is left open where the match is weak.

V gene: TRBV5-6; J gene: TRBJ2-1; D gene: TRBD2; CDR3 protein: CASSRRASGRNEQFF
V gene: TRBV4-2; J gene: TRBJ1-5; D gene: TRBD1; CDR3 protein: CASSRSGTEDQPQHF
V gene: TRBV14; J gene: TRBJ2-2; D gene: -; CDR3 protein: CASSQVAYRVDTGELFF
V gene: TRBV28; J gene: TRBJ2-7; D gene: -; CDR3 protein: CASSLIGHGTYEQYF
V gene: TRBV4-3; J gene: TRBJ2-5; D gene: TRBD1; CDR3 protein: CASAPNRDREETQYF
V gene: TRBV6-5; J gene: TRBJ2-7; D gene: -; CDR3 protein: CASSYSWTTEQYF
V gene: TRBV19; J gene: TRBJ2-7; D gene: TRBD1; CDR3 protein: CASSARTGTVYEQYF
V gene: TRBV28; J gene: TRBJ2-7; D gene: TRBD1; CDR3 protein: CASSRGTAVGPEQYF
V gene: TRBV4-1; J gene: TRBJ2-3; D gene: -; CDR3 protein: CASARGSPTDTQYF
V gene: TRBV13; J gene: TRBJ2-1; D gene: TRBD2; CDR3 protein: CASSLSPGGFNEQFF
V gene: TRBV28; J gene: TRBJ2-5; D gene: TRBD1; CDR3 protein: CASSFGLYVGQGAEETQYF
V gene: TRBV28; J gene: TRBJ2-7; D gene: -; CDR3 protein: CASSSAWAAGWYEQYF
V gene: TRBV9; J gene: TRBJ2-1; D gene: TRBD2; CDR3 protein: CASSPSGSPNNEQFF
V gene: TRBV5-1; J gene: TRBJ2-7; D gene: -; CDR3 protein: CASSPDPTYEQYF
V gene: TRBV2; J gene: TRBJ2-7; D gene: -; CDR3 protein: CASSVRQTYYEQYF
V gene: TRBV7-6; J gene: TRBJ1-2; D gene: -; CDR3 protein: CASSLSGTDGYTF
V gene: TRBV27; J gene: TRBJ2-7; D gene: -; CDR3 protein: CASRPLDSYEQYF
V gene: TRBV13; J gene: TRBJ2-1; D gene: TRBD2; CDR3 protein: CASSFTAGTSDYNEQFF
V gene: TRBV4-3; J gene: TRBJ1-1; D gene: TRBD1; CDR3 protein: CASSQEEGQPSRAFF
V gene: TRBV4-2; J gene: TRBJ1-2; D gene: -; CDR3 protein: CASSQVAGSGYTF
V gene: TRBV27; J gene: TRBJ1-5; D gene: TRBD1; CDR3 protein: CATSPGGSNQPQHF
V gene: TRBV2; J gene: TRBJ2-7; D gene: TRBD1; CDR3 protein: CASSDAQDRVGQYF
V gene: TRBV9; J gene: TRBJ2-2; D gene: -; CDR3 protein: CASSAGGTNTGELFF
V gene: TRBV7-8; J gene: TRBJ2-3; D gene: TRBD2; CDR3 protein: CASSLPLAGVPDTQYF
V gene: TRBV19; J gene: TRBJ1-2; D gene: TRBD1; CDR3 protein: CASSIGGQGHGYTF
V gene: TRBV4-3; J gene: TRBJ2-1; D gene: TRBD2; CDR3 protein: CASSQVSAGGPVEQFF
V gene: TRBV25-1; J gene: TRBJ2-7; D gene: TRBD1; CDR3 protein: CASSTGDGGYEQYF
V gene: TRBV30; J gene: TRBJ2-5; D gene: -; CDR3 protein: CAWSPTELPGGTQYF
V gene: TRBV4-1; J gene: TRBJ1-6; D gene: TRBD1; CDR3 protein: CASSITAQGAYNSPLHF
V gene: TRBV4-3; J gene: TRBJ2-1; D gene: -; CDR3 protein: CASSQDGHNEQFF
V gene: TRBV19; J gene: TRBJ2-3; D gene: -; CDR3 protein: CASSTAGGTDTQYF
V gene: TRBV6-5; J gene: TRBJ1-1; D gene: -; CDR3 protein: CASSETLNSLEAFF
V gene: TRBV10-3; J gene: TRBJ2-1; D gene: TRBD1; CDR3 protein: CAISDGTGWSNEQFF
V gene: TRBV10-2; J gene: TRBJ2-7; D gene: TRBD2; CDR3 protein: CASRGGGPYEQYF
V gene: TRBV25-1; J gene: TRBJ1-4; D gene: TRBD1; CDR3 protein: CASSEYVGQDPNEKLFF
V gene: TRBV7-2; J gene: TRBJ2-2; D gene: TRBD2; CDR3 protein: CASSLVLAGTAGELFF
V gene: TRBV9; J gene: TRBJ2-7; D gene: TRBD1; CDR3 protein: CASSVGTGAYEQYF
V gene: TRBV2; J gene: TRBJ2-7; D gene: TRBD2; CDR3 protein: CASTGREDYEQYF